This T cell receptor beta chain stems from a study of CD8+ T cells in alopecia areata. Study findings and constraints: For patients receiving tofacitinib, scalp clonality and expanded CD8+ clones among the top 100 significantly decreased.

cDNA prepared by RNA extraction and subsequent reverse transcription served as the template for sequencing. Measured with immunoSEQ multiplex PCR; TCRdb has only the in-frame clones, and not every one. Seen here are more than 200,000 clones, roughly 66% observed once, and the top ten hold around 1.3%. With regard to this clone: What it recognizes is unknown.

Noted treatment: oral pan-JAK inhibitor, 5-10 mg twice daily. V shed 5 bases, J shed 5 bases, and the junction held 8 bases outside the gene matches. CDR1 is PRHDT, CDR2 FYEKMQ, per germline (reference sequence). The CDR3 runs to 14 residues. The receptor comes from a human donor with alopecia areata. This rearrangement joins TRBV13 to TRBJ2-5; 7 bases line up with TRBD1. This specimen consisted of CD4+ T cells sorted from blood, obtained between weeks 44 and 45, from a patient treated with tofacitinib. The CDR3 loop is CASSPRTGWETQYF. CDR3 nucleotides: TGTGCCAGCAGCCCCCGGACAGGATGGGAGACCCAGTACTTC.